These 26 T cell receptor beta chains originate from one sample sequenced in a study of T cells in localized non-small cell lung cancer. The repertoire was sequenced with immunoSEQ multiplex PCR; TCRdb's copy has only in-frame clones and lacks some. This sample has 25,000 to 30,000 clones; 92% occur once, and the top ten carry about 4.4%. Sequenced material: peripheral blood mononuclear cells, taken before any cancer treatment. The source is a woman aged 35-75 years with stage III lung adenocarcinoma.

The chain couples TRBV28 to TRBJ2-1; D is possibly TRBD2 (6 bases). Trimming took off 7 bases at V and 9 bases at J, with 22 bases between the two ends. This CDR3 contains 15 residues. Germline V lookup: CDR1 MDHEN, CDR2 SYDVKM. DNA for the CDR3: TGTGCCAGCACCCCACTAGCTGGTGGGAGGTTTGAGCAGTTCTTC. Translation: CASTPLAGGRFEQFF.

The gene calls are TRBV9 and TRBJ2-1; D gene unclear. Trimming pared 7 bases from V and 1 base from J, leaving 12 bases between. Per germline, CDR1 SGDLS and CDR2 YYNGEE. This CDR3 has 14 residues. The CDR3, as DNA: TGTGCCAGCGGACGGAGTTTGTCCTACAATGAGCAGTTCTTC. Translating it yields CASGRSLSYNEQFF.

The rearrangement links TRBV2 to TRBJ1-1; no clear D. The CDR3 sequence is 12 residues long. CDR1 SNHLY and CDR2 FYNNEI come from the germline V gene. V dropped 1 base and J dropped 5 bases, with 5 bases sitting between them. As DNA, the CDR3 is TGTGCCAGCAGTGAAGGGTTTACTGAAGCTTTCTTT. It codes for CASSEGFTEAFF.

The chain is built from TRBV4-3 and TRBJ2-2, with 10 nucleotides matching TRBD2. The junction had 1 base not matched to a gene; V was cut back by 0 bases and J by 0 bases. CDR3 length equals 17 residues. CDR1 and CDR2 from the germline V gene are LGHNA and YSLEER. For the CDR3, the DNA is TGCGCCAGCAGCCAAGATCTAGCGGGAGCGAACACCGGGGAGCTGTTTTTT. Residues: CASSQDLAGANTGELFF.

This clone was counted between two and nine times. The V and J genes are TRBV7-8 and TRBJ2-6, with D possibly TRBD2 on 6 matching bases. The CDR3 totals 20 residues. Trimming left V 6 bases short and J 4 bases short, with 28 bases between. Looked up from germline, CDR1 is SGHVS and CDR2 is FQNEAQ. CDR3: CASSHIRLGLAGKGANVLTF. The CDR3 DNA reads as TGTGCCAGCAGTCATATACGACTAGGCCTCGCCGGAAAGGGGGCCAACGTCCTGACTTTC.

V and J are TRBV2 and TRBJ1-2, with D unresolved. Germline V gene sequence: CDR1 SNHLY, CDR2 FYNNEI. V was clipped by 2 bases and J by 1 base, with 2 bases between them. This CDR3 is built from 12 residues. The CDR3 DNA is TGTGCCAGCAGTGAACGTAACTATGGCTACACCTTC. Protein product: CASSERNYGYTF.

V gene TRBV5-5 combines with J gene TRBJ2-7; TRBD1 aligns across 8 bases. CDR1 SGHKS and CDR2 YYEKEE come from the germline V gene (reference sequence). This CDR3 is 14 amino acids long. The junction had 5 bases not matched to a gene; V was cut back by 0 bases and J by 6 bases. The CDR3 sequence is CASSLEGQGLEQYF. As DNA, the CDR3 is TGTGCCAGCAGCTTGGAAGGACAGGGTCTCGAGCAGTACTTC. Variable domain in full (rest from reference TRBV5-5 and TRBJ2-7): DAGVTQSPTHLIKTRGQQVTLRCSPISGHKSVSWYQQVLGQGPQFIFQYYEKEERGRGNFPDRFSARQFPNYSSELNVNALLLGDSALYLCASSLEGQGLEQYFGPGTRLTVT.

The CDR3 sequence: CASSEDRDPEQYF. The CDR3 DNA follows: TGTGCCAGCAGTGAGGACAGGGATCCCGAGCAGTACTTC. The chain uses TRBV6-1 and TRBJ2-7, with TRBD1 identical over 8 bases. This CDR3 is built from 13 residues. V trimming: 3 bases; J trimming: 6 bases; junction bases outside the gene matches: 4. Germline CDR1 MNHNS, CDR2 SASEGT.

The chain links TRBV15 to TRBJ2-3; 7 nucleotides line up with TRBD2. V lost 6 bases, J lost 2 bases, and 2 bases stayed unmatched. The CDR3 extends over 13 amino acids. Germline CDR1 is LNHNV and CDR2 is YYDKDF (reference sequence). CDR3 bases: TGTGCCACCAGAGGGGACTACACAGATACGCAGTATTTT. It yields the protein CATRGDYTDTQYF.

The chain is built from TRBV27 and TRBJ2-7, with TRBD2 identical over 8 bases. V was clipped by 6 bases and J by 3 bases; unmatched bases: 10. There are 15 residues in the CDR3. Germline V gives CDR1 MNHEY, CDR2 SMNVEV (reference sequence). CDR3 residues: CASSFKPSGSYEQYF. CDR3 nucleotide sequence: TGTGCCAGCAGCTTCAAGCCCAGCGGGAGCTACGAGCAGTACTTC.

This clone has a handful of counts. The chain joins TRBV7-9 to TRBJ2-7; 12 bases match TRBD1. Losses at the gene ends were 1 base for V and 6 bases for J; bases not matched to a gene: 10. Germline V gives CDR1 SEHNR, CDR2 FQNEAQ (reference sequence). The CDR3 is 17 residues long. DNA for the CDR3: TGTGCCAGCAGCTTAGTGGGACAGGGGGCGAGTTTTGGCGAGCAGTACTTC. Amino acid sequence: CASSLVGQGASFGEQYF.

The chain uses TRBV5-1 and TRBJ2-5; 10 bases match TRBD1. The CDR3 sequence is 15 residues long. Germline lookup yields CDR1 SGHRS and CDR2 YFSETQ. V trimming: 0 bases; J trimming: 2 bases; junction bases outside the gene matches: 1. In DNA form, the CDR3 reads TGCGCCAGCAGCTTGGGGACAGGGGGGCAAGAGACCCAGTACTTC. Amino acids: CASSLGTGGQETQYF.

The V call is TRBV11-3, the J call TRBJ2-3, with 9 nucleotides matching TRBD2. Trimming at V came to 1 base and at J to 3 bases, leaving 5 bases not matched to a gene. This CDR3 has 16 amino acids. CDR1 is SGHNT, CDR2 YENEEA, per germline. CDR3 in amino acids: CASSLGAGGVTDTQYF. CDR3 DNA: TGTGCCAGCAGCTTAGGAGCGGGGGGAGTAACAGATACGCAGTATTTT.

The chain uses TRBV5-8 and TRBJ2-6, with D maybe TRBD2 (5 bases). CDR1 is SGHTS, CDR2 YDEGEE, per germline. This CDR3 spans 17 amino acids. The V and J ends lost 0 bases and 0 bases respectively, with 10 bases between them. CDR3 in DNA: TGTGCCAGCAGCTTGGCCGGCGGGTTCTCTGGGGCCAACGTCCTGACTTTC. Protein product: CASSLAGGFSGANVLTF.

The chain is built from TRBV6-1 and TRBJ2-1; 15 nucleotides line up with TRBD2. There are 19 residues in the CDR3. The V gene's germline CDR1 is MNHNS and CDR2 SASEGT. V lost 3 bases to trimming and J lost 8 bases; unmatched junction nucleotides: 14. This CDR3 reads CASSEGLAGGRLRKDEQFF. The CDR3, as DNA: TGTGCCAGCAGTGAGGGACTAGCGGGGGGACGGTTAAGGAAAGATGAGCAGTTCTTC.

In DNA, the CDR3 is TGCGCCAGCAGCCATCAGATGAACACTGAAGCTTTCTTT. It encodes CASSHQMNTEAFF. The chain recombines TRBV4-1 with TRBJ1-1; D call uncertain. The CDR3 is made up of 13 amino acids. Germline CDR1 and CDR2: MGHRA and YSYEKL. The ends were cut back, 3 bases at V and 0 bases at J, with 5 bases in the middle.

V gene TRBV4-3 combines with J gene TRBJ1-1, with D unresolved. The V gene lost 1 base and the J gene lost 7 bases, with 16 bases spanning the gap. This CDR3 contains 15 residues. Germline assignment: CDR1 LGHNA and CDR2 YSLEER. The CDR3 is CASSQVAPAGIEAFF. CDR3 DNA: TGCGCCAGCAGCCAAGTGGCCCCCGCCGGGATTGAAGCTTTCTTT.

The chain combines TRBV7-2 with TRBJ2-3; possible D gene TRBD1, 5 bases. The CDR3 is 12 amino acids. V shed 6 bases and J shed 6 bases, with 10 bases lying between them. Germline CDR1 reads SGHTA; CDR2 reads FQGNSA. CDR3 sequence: CASSYSGDTQYF. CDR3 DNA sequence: TGTGCCAGCAGTTACTCAGGGGATACGCAGTATTTT.

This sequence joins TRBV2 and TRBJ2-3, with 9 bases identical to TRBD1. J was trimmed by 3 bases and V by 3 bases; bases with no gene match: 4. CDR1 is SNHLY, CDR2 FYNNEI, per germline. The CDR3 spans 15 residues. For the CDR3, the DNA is TGTGCCAGCAGTGAGGACAGGGGAATGACAGATACGCAGTATTTT. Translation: CASSEDRGMTDTQYF.

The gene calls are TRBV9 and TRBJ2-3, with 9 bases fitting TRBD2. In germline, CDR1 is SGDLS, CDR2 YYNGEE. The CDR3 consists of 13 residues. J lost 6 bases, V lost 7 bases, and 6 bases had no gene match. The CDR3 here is CASGGLAFDTQYF. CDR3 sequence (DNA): TGTGCCAGCGGGGGACTAGCTTTCGATACGCAGTATTTT.

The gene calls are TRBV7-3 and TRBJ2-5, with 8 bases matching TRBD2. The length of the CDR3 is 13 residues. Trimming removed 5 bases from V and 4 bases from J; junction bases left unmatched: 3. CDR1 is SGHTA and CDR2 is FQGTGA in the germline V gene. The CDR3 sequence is CASSPSGGETQYF. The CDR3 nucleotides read TGTGCCAGCAGCCCAAGCGGGGGAGAGACCCAGTACTTC.

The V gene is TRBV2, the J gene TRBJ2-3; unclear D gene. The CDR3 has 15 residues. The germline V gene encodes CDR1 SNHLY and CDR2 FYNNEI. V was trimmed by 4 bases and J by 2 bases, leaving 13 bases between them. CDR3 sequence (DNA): TGTGCCAGCAGTGTCTGGAATGCCCACACAGATACGCAGTATTTT. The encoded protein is CASSVWNAHTDTQYF.

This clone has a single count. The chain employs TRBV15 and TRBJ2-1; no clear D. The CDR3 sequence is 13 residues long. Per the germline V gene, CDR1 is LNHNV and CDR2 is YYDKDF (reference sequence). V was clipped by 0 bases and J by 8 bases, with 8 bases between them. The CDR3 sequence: CATSRDSRDEQFF. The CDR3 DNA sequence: TGTGCCACCAGCAGAGATTCTCGCGATGAGCAGTTCTTC.

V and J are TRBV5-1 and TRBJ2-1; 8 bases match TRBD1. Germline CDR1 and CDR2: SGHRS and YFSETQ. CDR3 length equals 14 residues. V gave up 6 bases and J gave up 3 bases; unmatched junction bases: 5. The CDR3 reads CASMGQEIYNEQFF. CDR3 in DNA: TGCGCCAGCATGGGACAGGAGATCTACAATGAGCAGTTCTTC.

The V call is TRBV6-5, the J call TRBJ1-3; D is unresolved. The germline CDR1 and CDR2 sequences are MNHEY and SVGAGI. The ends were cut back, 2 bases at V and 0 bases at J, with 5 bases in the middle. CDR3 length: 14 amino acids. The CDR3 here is CASSYGVSGNTIYF. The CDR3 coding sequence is TGTGCCAGCAGTTACGGGGTCTCTGGAAACACCATATATTTT.

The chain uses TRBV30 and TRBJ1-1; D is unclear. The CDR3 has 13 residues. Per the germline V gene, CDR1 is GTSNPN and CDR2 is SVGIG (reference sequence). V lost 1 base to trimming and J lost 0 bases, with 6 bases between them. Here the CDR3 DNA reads TGTGCCTGGAGTGGGCGGTTGAACACTGAAGCTTTCTTT. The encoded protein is CAWSGRLNTEAFF.